These 5 T cell receptor beta chains share one sample of origin, sequenced in a study of blood T cells in healthy people across ages. A sample-barcoded 5' primer and a J-beta primer mix were used in a second PCR of about 7 to 12 cycles. TCRdb reanalysed the 5' RACE reads using MiXCR and keeps one entry per CDR3 protein. The sample has some 640,000 distinct CDR3 sequences, approximately 50% seen once. Input material: blood. The receptors originated from a woman aged 60-75 years in good health.

This clonotype occurred a few times. The DNA for the CDR3 is TGCGCCAGCAGCCAAGATCCGCTAATTGTCAAAGATACGCAGTATTTT. The encoded protein is CASSQDPLIVKDTQYF. The chain employs TRBV4-3 and TRBJ2-3; D is unclear. CDR3 length: 16 residues. V was cut by 0 bases and J by 5 bases, with 15 bases left in between. In germline, CDR1 is LGHNA, CDR2 YSLEER.

This clonotype was picked up a small number of times. The chain links TRBV7-9 to TRBJ2-3; 8 bases map to TRBD1. Germline CDR1 SEHNR, CDR2 FQNEAQ (reference sequence). The CDR3 runs 14 residues. Trimming cost V 6 bases and J 3 bases; bases outside gene matches: 5. CDR3 residues: CASRGTGLTDTQYF. CDR3 bases: TGTGCCAGCAGGGGGACAGGATTGACAGATACGCAGTATTTT.

The chain combines TRBV11-2 with TRBJ1-6, with 8 bases identical to TRBD1. The CDR3 loop spans 16 amino acids. The germline V gene has CDR1 SGHAT and CDR2 FQNNGV. The ends lost 6 bases at V and 5 bases at J; junction bases unmatched: 9. The CDR3 here is CASRSTRQGNNSPLHF. The DNA for the CDR3 is TGTGCCAGCAGATCAACCCGACAGGGGAATAATTCACCCCTCCACTTT.

The chain has TRBV7-2 and TRBJ2-3, with D possibly called TRBD1 or TRBD2 (5 bases each). CDR3 length: 14 residues. Germline V CDR1 and CDR2: SGHTA, FQGNSA. Trimming took 5 bases from V and 8 from J, leaving 17 bases between them. CDR3 sequence reads: CASSRDRTRGTQYF. CDR3 sequence (DNA): TGTGCCAGCAGCCGGGACCGCACGAGGGGTACGCAGTATTTT. The entire variable domain, with the rest obtained from reference TRBV7-2 and TRBJ2-3, is as follows: GAGVSQSPSNKVTEKGKDVELRCDPISGHTALYWYRQSLGQGLEFLIYFQGNSAPDKSGLPSDRFSAERTGGSVSTLTIQRTQQEDSAVYLCASSRDRTRGTQYFGPGTRLTVL.

The chain couples TRBV2 to TRBJ2-3, with D hard to call. The CDR3 length is 12 residues. Germline CDR1 reads SNHLY; CDR2 reads FYNNEI. Trimming took 6 bases from V and 7 from J, leaving 11 bases between them. The CDR3 coding sequence is TGTGCCAGCAGCCTCCGGAGCCATACGCAGTATTTT. Its protein is CASSLRSHTQYF.